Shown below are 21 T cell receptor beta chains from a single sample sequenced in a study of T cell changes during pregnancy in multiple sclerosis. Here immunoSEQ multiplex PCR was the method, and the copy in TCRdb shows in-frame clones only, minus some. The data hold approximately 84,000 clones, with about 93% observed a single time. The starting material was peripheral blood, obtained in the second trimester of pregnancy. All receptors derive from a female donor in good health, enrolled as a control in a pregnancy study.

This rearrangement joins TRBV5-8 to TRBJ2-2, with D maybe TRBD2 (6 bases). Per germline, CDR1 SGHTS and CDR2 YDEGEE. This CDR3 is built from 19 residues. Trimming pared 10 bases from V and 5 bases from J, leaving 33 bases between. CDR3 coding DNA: TGTGCCCCTGGAGTGGAGGGGTTGAGTTTTAAAATCTTTACCGGGGAGCTGTTTTTT. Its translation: CAPGVEGLSFKIFTGELFF. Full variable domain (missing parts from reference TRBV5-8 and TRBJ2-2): EAGVTQSPTHLIKTRGQQATLRCSPISGHTSVYWYQQALGLGLQFLLWYDEGEERNRGNFPPRFSGRQFPNYSSELNVNALELEDSALYLCAPGVEGLSFKIFTGELFFGEGSRLTVL.

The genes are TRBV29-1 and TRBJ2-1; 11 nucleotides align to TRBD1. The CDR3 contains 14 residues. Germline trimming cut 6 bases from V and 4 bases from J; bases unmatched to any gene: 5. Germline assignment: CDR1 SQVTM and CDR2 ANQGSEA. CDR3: CSVRRDRGYNEQFF. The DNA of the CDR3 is TGCAGCGTCCGCCGGGACAGGGGGTACAATGAGCAGTTCTTC.

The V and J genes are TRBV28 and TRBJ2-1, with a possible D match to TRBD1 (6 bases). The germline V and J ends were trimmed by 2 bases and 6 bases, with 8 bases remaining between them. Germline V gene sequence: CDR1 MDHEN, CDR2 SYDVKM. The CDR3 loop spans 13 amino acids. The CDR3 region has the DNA TGTGCCAGCAGTTTAACAGGGAGCAATGAGCAGTTCTTC. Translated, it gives CASSLTGSNEQFF.

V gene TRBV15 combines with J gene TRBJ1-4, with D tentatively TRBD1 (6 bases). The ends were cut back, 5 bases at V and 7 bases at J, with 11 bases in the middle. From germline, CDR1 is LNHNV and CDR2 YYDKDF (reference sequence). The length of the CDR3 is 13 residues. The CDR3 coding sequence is TGTGCCACCAGCGGGGGCGCCGGTGAAAAACTGTTTTTT. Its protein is CATSGGAGEKLFF.

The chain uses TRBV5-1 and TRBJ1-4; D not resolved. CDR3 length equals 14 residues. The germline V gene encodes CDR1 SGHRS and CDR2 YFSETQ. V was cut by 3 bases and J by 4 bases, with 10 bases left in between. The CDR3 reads CASSSEGDNEKLFF. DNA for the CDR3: TGCGCCAGCAGCTCGGAAGGAGATAATGAAAAACTGTTTTTT.

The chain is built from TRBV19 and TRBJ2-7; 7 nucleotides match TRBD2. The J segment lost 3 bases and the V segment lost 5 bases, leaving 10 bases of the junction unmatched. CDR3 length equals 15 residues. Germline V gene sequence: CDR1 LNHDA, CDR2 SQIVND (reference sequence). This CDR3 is CASSAGGNLGYEQYF. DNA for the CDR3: TGTGCCAGTAGTGCCGGGGGGAACCTGGGCTACGAGCAGTACTTC. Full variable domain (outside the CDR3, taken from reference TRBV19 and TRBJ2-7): DGGITQSPKYLFRKEGQNVTLSCEQNLNHDAMYWYRQDPGQGLRLIYYSQIVNDFQKGDIAEGYSVSREKKESFPLTVTSAQKNPTAFYLCASSAGGNLGYEQYFGPGTRLTVT.

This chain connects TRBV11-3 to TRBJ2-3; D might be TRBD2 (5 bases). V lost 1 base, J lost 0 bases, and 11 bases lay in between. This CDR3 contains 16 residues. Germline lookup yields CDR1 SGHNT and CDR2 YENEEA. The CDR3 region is CASSLGAEFSTDTQYF. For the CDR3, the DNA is TGTGCCAGCAGCTTAGGAGCGGAGTTTAGCACAGATACGCAGTATTTT.

In DNA, the CDR3 is TGTGCCACCAGCAGAGCCCAGGAACTTTCCTATGGCTACACCTTC. Translating gives CATSRAQELSYGYTF. The V gene is TRBV15, the J gene TRBJ1-2, with no clear D. The CDR3 covers 15 residues. The V gene's germline CDR1 is LNHNV and CDR2 YYDKDF (reference sequence). V was cut by 1 base and J by 4 bases, with 13 bases left in between. Looking up the rest from reference TRBV15 and TRBJ1-2 gives the full variable domain: DAMVIQNPRYQVTQFGKPVTLSCSQTLNHNVMYWYQQKSSQAPKLLFHYYDKDFNNEADTPDNFQSRRPNTSFCFLDIRSPGLGDTAMYLCATSRAQELSYGYTFGSGTRLTVV.

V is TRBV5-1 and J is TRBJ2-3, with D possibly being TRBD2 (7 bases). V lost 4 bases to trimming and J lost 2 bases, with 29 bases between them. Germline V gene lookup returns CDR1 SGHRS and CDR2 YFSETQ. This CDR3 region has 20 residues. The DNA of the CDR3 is TGCGCCAGCAGCCTGGGGGGGCGACAAGGTTGGAACCGAATCACAGATACGCAGTATTTT. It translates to CASSLGGRQGWNRITDTQYF.

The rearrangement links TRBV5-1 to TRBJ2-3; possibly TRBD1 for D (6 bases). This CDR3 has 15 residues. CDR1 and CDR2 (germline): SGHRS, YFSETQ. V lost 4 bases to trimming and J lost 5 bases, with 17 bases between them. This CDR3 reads CASSTRETGKDTQYF. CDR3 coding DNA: TGCGCCAGCAGCACCCGAGAGACAGGAAAAGATACGCAGTATTTT.

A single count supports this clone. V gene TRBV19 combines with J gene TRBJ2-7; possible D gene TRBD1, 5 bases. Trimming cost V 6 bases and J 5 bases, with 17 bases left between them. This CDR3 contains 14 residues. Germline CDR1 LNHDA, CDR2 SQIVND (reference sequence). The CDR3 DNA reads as TGTGCCAGTAGACATTCTGGGGCTCGGGACGAGCAGTACTTC. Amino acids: CASRHSGARDEQYF.

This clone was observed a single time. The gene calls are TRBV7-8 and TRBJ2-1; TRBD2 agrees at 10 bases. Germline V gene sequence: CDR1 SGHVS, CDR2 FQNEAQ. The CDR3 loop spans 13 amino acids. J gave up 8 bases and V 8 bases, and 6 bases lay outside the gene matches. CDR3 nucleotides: TGTGCCAGCGGGAGCGGGACTAGCGATGAGCAGTTCTTC. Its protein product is CASGSGTSDEQFF.

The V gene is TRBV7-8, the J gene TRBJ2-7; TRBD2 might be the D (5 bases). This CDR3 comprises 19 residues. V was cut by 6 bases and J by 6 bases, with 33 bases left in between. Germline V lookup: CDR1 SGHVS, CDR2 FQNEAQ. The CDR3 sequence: CASSLTRNRPGSLSGEQYF. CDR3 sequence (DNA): TGTGCCAGCAGTCTCACGAGGAACCGCCCGGGGAGTTTATCAGGCGAGCAGTACTTC.

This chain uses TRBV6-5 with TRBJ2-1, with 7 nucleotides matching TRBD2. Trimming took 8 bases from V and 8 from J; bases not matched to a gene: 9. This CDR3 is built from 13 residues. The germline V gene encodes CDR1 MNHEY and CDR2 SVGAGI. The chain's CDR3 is CASQRDQYDEQFF. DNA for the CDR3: TGTGCCAGCCAGCGGGACCAGTACGATGAGCAGTTCTTC.

The CDR3 DNA follows: TGCGCCAGCAGCCTTAACACCGGGGAGCTGTTTTTT. Its translation: CASSLNTGELFF. The chain uses TRBV5-1 and TRBJ2-2; no clear D. This CDR3 is 12 amino acids long. CDR1 is SGHRS and CDR2 is YFSETQ in the germline V gene. The germline V and J ends were trimmed by 4 bases and 2 bases, with 3 bases remaining between them. The variable domain in full, completed from reference TRBV5-1 and TRBJ2-2, reads KAGVTQTPRYLIKTRGQQVTLSCSPISGHRSVSWYQQTPGQGLQFLFEYFSETQRNKGNFPGRFSGRQFSNSRSEMNVSTLELGDSALYLCASSLNTGELFFGEGSRLTVL.

The CDR3 coding sequence is TGTGCCAGCAGCCAAGAATCTAGAAAAGCGGGAGTCTTCGAGCAGTACTTC. Translating it yields CASSQESRKAGVFEQYF. The V call is TRBV4-2, the J call TRBJ2-7; 8 positions agree with TRBD2. This CDR3 is built from 17 residues. J lost 6 bases, V lost 0 bases, and 13 bases had no gene match. Germline lookup yields CDR1 LGHNA and CDR2 YNFKEQ.

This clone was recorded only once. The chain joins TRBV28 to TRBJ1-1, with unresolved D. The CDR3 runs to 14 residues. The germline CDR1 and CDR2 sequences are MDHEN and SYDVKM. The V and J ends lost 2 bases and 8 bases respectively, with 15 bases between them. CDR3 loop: CASSLVSDFQEAFF. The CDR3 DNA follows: TGTGCCAGCAGTTTAGTTTCTGATTTCCAGGAAGCTTTCTTT.

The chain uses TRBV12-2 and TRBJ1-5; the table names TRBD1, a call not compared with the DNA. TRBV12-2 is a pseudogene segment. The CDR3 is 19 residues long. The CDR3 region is CASRSPEVVGTVRNQPQHF. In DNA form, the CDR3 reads TGTGCAAGTCGCTCGCCGGAGGTCGTAGGGACAGTAAGGAATCAGCCCCAGCATTTT.

CDR3 coding DNA: TGTGCCAGCAGCGCCGGGACTAGCGGCGTCACCGGGGAGCTGTTTTTT. Translating it yields CASSAGTSGVTGELFF. The gene calls are TRBV25-1 and TRBJ2-2, with TRBD2 matching 11 bases. This CDR3 comprises 16 residues. Germline V gene lookup returns CDR1 MGHDK and CDR2 SYGVNS. V shed 6 bases, J shed 4 bases, and the junction held 7 bases outside the gene matches.

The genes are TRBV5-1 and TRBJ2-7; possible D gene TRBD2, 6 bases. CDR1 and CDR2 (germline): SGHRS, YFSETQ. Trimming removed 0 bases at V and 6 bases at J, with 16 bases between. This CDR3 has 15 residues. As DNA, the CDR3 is TGCGCCAGCAGCTTGGGGCGGGGCCCCACCGGCGAGCAGTACTTC. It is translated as CASSLGRGPTGEQYF. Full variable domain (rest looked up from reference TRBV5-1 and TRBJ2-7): KAGVTQTPRYLIKTRGQQVTLSCSPISGHRSVSWYQQTPGQGLQFLFEYFSETQRNKGNFPGRFSGRQFSNSRSEMNVSTLELGDSALYLCASSLGRGPTGEQYFGPGTRLTVT.

In DNA, the CDR3 is TGTGCCAGCAGTGAGAGGGAAACCGGCTATTATAATGAAAAACTGTTTTTT. It is translated as CASSERETGYYNEKLFF. The chain recombines TRBV6-1 with TRBJ1-4; D unresolved. Trimming shortened V by 3 bases and J by 4 bases, and 18 bases separated the two germline ends. The length of the CDR3 is 17 residues. Germline values: CDR1 MNHNS, CDR2 SASEGT.